This T cell receptor beta chain was sequenced for a study of cytomegalovirus exposure and HLA in healthy donors. The junction had 6 bases not matched to a gene; V was cut back by 4 bases and J by 5 bases. Germline V gene sequence: CDR1 MNHEY, CDR2 SMNVEV (reference sequence). CDR3 length: 15 residues. The PCR used 60 Vbeta and 13 Jbeta primers. Libraries were prepared by immunoSEQ multiplex PCR; TCRdb keeps only in-frame clonotypes and omits some of them. This sample has around 110,000 clones, with roughly four fifths found just once. This clone was observed a single time. The receptor was isolated from a man in his fifties or sixties in good health and CMV-seronegative. The V call is TRBV27, the J call TRBJ2-2, with 8 bases matching TRBD2. Sequencing input: PBMCs. This chain's CDR3 is CASSSGTRETGELFF. In nucleotides, the CDR3 is TGTGCCAGCAGTTCAGGGACTAGGGAAACCGGGGAGCTGTTTTTT.